This entry describes one T cell receptor beta chain. These data are taken from a study of response to subunit inactivated influenza vaccine. TCRdb re-called the RT-PCR reads with MiXCR, one entry per CDR3 protein. The repertoire holds some 480,000 distinct CDR3 sequences, with approximately 11% as singletons. Trimming stripped 1 base from V and 1 base from J, with 12 bases between. CDR1 and CDR2 (germline): SEHNR, FQNEAQ (reference sequence). This CDR3 comprises 16 residues. The input for sequencing was PBMCs from blood, taken more than 35 days after vaccination. The sequence came from a man over 45 who received an inactivated influenza vaccine. This rearrangement joins TRBV7-9 to TRBJ2-3; either TRBD1 or TRBD2 may fit D (5 bases each). CDR3 protein: CASSLGVGTGTDTQYF. CDR3 DNA sequence: TGTGCCAGCAGCTTAGGCGTGGGGACGGGCACAGATACGCAGTATTTT.